This T cell receptor (beta chain) derives from a study of shared clonotypes between healthy human individuals. Study conclusions and caveats: At large depth, rarefaction still showed sorted-subset sequencing to be incomplete. Limited genetic and exposure-history diversity came from having few donors. Some clonotypes were shared by all four sorted-subset donors, while others were not shared. The non-shared ones had lower generation probabilities than the shared ones.

This clone occurred once. Its antigen is still unknown. For each subset, genomic DNA was distributed in equal portions over several immunoSEQ plates. Repertoires were generated with immunoSEQ multiplex PCR, while TCRdb's copy carries only in-frame clones and drops some. This sample has 2 million to 2.5 million clones; 85% to 95% occur once, and the top ten carry roughly 0.13%. The sequenced sample was naive CD4+ T cells sorted from blood. Subset of the sample: CD45RA+ positively selected. The TCR was taken from a man aged 18 to 29 in good health.

In nucleotides, the CDR3 is TGTGCCAGCAGCTTAGCTGTGGCAGAGACCCAGTACTTC. This translates into CASSLAVAETQYF. The V call is TRBV7-8, the J call TRBJ2-5; D call uncertain. Germline V gene lookup returns CDR1 SGHVS and CDR2 FQNEAQ. CDR3 size: 13 residues. V shed 0 bases and J shed 4 bases, with 6 bases lying between them.